This entry lists 22 T cell receptor beta chains sequenced from one sample in a study of lymphopenia after photon versus proton radiotherapy. The repertoire was sequenced with immunoSEQ multiplex PCR; TCRdb's copy has only in-frame clones and lacks some. The table includes about 53,000 clones, around 88% detected once. Specimen: peripheral blood, collected from a patient treated with photon-based radiotherapy. These receptors came from a man between 50 and 59 years old with gastric cancer.

V gene TRBV6-6 combines with J gene TRBJ2-7, with D unclear. Germline CDR1 MNHNY, CDR2 SVGAGI (reference sequence). The CDR3 spans 13 residues. V lost 6 bases to trimming and J lost 7 bases, with 16 bases between them. The CDR3 DNA reads TGTGCCAGCAGCCCGACACCACTCTTGGAGCAGTACTTC. Its translation is CASSPTPLLEQYF.

A single count supports this clone. The gene calls are TRBV7-9 and TRBJ2-3; tentatively, D is TRBD1 or TRBD2 (5 bases each). V was shortened by 5 bases and J by 6 bases, with 15 bases between the two germline ends. The CDR3 has 14 residues. Germline V lookup: CDR1 SEHNR, CDR2 FQNEAQ (reference sequence). The CDR3 DNA is TGTGCCAGCAGCCCCAGCGCCGGGGCGGATACGCAGTATTTT. It codes for CASSPSAGADTQYF.

This clone was seen only once. The rearrangement joins TRBV7-3 to TRBJ2-1, with a possible D match to TRBD2 (5 bases). Germline V CDR1 and CDR2: SGHTA, FQGTGA. CDR3 length: 15 amino acids. V was clipped by 6 bases and J by 4 bases, with 16 bases between them. CDR3 coding DNA: TGTGCCAGCAGTCCTGGGCGAGGGAATTACAATGAGCAGTTCTTC. It encodes CASSPGRGNYNEQFF.

The chain links TRBV2 to TRBJ2-1; a weak D match, TRBD1 (6 bases). Per the germline V gene, CDR1 is SNHLY and CDR2 is FYNNEI. This CDR3 is built from 13 residues. Deletions cut 5 bases from V and 7 bases from J, with 12 bases between. CDR3: CASSTRGQNEQFF. In DNA form, the CDR3 reads TGTGCCAGCAGTACCCGAGGACAGAATGAGCAGTTCTTC.

The rearrangement joins TRBV15 to TRBJ2-1, with 15 bases that match TRBD2. Germline V lookup: CDR1 LNHNV, CDR2 YYDKDF (reference sequence). V shed 0 bases, J shed 8 bases, and the junction held 2 bases outside the gene matches. The CDR3 consists of 16 residues. This chain's CDR3 is CATSRDGTSGRHEQFF. The CDR3 bases are TGTGCCACCAGCAGAGACGGGACTAGCGGGAGGCATGAGCAGTTCTTC.

The chain links TRBV27 to TRBJ2-1, with D unresolved. The V gene lost 5 bases and the J gene lost 5 bases, with 7 bases spanning the gap. The CDR3 spans 12 residues. Per the germline V gene, CDR1 is MNHEY and CDR2 is SMNVEV (reference sequence). The CDR3 sequence is CASSPYNNEQFF. For the CDR3, the DNA is TGTGCCAGCAGTCCCTATAACAATGAGCAGTTCTTC.

The CDR3 reads CASSSGWTNEKLFF. The CDR3 DNA is TGTGCCAGTAGCTCAGGGTGGACTAATGAAAAACTGTTTTTT. V gene TRBV19 combines with J gene TRBJ1-4, with TRBD1 as a possible D gene (5 bases). V was shortened by 6 bases and J by 2 bases, with 10 bases between the two germline ends. This CDR3 has 14 amino acids. CDR1 is LNHDA and CDR2 is SQIVND in the germline V gene (reference sequence).

The chain joins TRBV5-1 to TRBJ2-6; D call uncertain. The V end lost 4 bases, the J end lost 0 bases, and 8 bases lay between the germline ends. The CDR3 totals 15 residues. The germline gives CDR1 SGHRS, CDR2 YFSETQ. In DNA, the CDR3 is TGCGCCAGCAGCCTACAGAACTCTGGGGCCAACGTCCTGACTTTC. Protein product: CASSLQNSGANVLTF.

J is TRBJ1-1 and V is TRBV10-2, with 7 bases identical to TRBD1. The CDR3 is 14 amino acids. CDR1 WSHSY and CDR2 SAAADI come from the germline V gene. V was clipped by 7 bases and J by 1 base; unmatched bases: 6. The CDR3, as DNA: TGCGCCAGCACCCAGCGGACAGGGAACACTGAAGCTTTCTTT. Translating gives CASTQRTGNTEAFF.

The rearrangement uses TRBV11-3 and TRBJ1-3; D is uncertain. From germline, CDR1 is SGHNT and CDR2 YENEEA. The length of the CDR3 is 15 residues. With 4 bases removed from V and 2 bases from J, the gap between germline ends came to 12 bases. Written as DNA, the CDR3 is TGTGCCAGCAGCTGGGTGATAGGGCCTGGAAACACCATATATTTT. It is translated as CASSWVIGPGNTIYF.

The rearrangement joins TRBV7-2 to TRBJ2-7; TRBD2 matches at 7 bases. The CDR3 extends over 12 amino acids. V lost 5 bases, J lost 9 bases, and 7 bases stayed unmatched. Germline V gene sequence: CDR1 SGHTA, CDR2 FQGNSA. The CDR3 DNA follows: TGTGCCAGCAGCCCTGTGTGGGGGGGGCAGTACTTC. Encoded protein: CASSPVWGGQYF.

The chain uses TRBV30 and TRBJ1-1; D not resolved. V was clipped by 2 bases and J by 1 base, with 8 bases between them. Germline V gene lookup returns CDR1 GTSNPN and CDR2 SVGIG (reference sequence). The CDR3 has 13 amino acids. CDR3 sequence (DNA): TGTGCCTGGAGTCGAAGGGCGAACACTGAAGCTTTCTTT. Its translation is CAWSRRANTEAFF. Filled out from reference TRBV30 and TRBJ1-1, the complete variable domain reads SQTIHQWPATLVQPVGSPLSLECTVEGTSNPNLYWYRQAAGRGLQLLFYSVGIGQISSEVPQNLSASRPQDRQFILSSKKLLLSDSGFYLCAWSRRANTEAFFGQGTRLTVV.

This clone was observed once. The sample contains more than one DNA sequence encoding this CDR3. The V gene is TRBV11-3, the J gene TRBJ2-2; no clear D. Germline lookup yields CDR1 SGHNT and CDR2 YENEEA. Trimming shortened V by 3 bases and J by 1 base, and 6 bases separated the two germline ends. The length of the CDR3 is 14 residues. CDR3 sequence reads: CASSLGGNTGELFF. In DNA form, the CDR3 reads TGTGCCAGCAGCTTGGGCGGGAACACCGGGGAGCTGTTTTTT.

The V and J genes are TRBV19 and TRBJ2-7; TRBD1 is a possible D gene (6 bases). V lost 8 bases, J lost 4 bases, and 15 bases lay in between. In germline, CDR1 is LNHDA, CDR2 SQIVND (reference sequence). CDR3 size: 13 residues. The CDR3 sequence is CASATEQGYEQYF. CDR3 bases: TGTGCCAGTGCAACCGAACAGGGATACGAGCAGTACTTC.

The V gene is TRBV5-8, the J gene TRBJ1-1, with 9 nucleotides matching TRBD1. The germline gives CDR1 SGHTS, CDR2 YDEGEE. CDR3 length: 14 residues. V dropped 2 bases and J dropped 4; count of bases not matched to a gene: 3. CDR3 coding DNA: TGTGCCAGCAGCTTACAGGGGGCCACCACTGAAGCTTTCTTT. Translation: CASSLQGATTEAFF. The variable domain in full, completed from reference TRBV5-8 and TRBJ1-1, reads EAGVTQSPTHLIKTRGQQATLRCSPISGHTSVYWYQQALGLGLQFLLWYDEGEERNRGNFPPRFSGRQFPNYSSELNVNALELEDSALYLCASSLQGATTEAFFGQGTRLTVV.

This clone showed up just a few times. One junction end does not reproduce the germline sequence, and a read error may be involved. This rearrangement joins TRBV7-9 to TRBJ2-7; D is unclear. Germline CDR1 SEHNR, CDR2 FQNEAQ (reference sequence). The CDR3 is 12 amino acids. This CDR3 is CASSMGTFPHAF. CDR3 nucleotide sequence: TGTGCCAGCAGCATGGGAACTTTCCCCCACGCCTTC.

The chain uses TRBV5-1 and TRBJ2-7; D is uncertain. The germline gives CDR1 SGHRS, CDR2 YFSETQ. The CDR3 consists of 12 residues. V dropped 4 bases and J dropped 3 bases, with 8 bases sitting between them. The CDR3 bases are TGCGCCAGCAGCCGGACGGGCTACGAGCAGTACTTC. Encoded protein: CASSRTGYEQYF.

This clone has more than one count but fewer than ten. This chain uses TRBV18 with TRBJ2-3; D remains ambiguous. This CDR3 contains 12 residues. Trimming cost V 5 bases and J 4 bases, with 7 bases left between them. The germline gives CDR1 KGHSH, CDR2 LQKENI. The CDR3 loop is CASSTYSDTQYF. The CDR3 region has the DNA TGTGCCAGCTCAACTTACTCAGATACGCAGTATTTT. The full variable domain, completed using reference TRBV18 and TRBJ2-3, is NAGVMQNPRHLVRRRGQEARLRCSPMKGHSHVYWYRQLPEEGLKFMVYLQKENIIDESGMPKERFSAEFPKEGPSILRIQQVVRGDSAAYFCASSTYSDTQYFGPGTRLTVL.

DNA for the CDR3: TGTGCCAGCAGCGTCCGGACAGGAGGTACTGAAGCTTTCTTT. As protein: CASSVRTGGTEAFF. This chain connects TRBV11-1 to TRBJ1-1; 7 nucleotides align to TRBD1. There are 14 residues in the CDR3. The germline gives CDR1 SGHAT, CDR2 FQDESV (reference sequence). V was pared by 5 bases and J by 5 bases, with 8 bases of the junction left unmatched.

The V and J genes are TRBV11-3 and TRBJ2-1; no firm D call. Germline V gene lookup returns CDR1 SGHNT and CDR2 YENEEA. V lost 2 bases and J lost 3, with 5 bases in between. CDR3 length: 13 residues. CDR3 residues: CASSLTIYNEQFF. The CDR3 DNA sequence: TGTGCCAGCAGCTTAACTATCTACAATGAGCAGTTCTTC.

CDR3 in DNA: TGTGCCAGCAGCTCCGGCGTACAGGGATCAGCTGAAGCTTTCTTT. Translation gives CASSSGVQGSAEAFF. The rearrangement uses TRBV11-2 and TRBJ1-1, with a possible D match to TRBD1 (6 bases). Trimming removed 4 bases from V and 6 bases from J, with 18 bases in between. The germline gives CDR1 SGHAT, CDR2 FQNNGV. CDR3 length: 15 amino acids.

This clone was seen only a few times. The V gene is TRBV30, the J gene TRBJ1-5; no definite D call. V was pared by 1 base and J by 5 bases, with 12 bases between. In germline, CDR1 is GTSNPN, CDR2 SVGIG (reference sequence). The CDR3 runs to 14 residues. CDR3 amino acids: CAWSDPLRDQPQHF. CDR3 nucleotide sequence: TGTGCCTGGAGTGACCCCCTACGGGATCAGCCCCAGCATTTT.